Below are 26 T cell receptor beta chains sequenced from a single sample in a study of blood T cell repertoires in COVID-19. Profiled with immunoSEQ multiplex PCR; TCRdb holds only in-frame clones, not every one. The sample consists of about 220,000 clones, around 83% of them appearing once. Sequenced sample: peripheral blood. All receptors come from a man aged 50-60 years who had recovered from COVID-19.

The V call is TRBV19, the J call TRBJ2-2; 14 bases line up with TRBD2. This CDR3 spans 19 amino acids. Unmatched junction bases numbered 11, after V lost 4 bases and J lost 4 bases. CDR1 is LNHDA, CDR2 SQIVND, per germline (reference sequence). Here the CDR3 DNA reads TGTGCCAGTAGTAAACGACTAGCGGGAGGGCCTCGGGCCACCGGGGAGCTGTTTTTT. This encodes CASSKRLAGGPRATGELFF.

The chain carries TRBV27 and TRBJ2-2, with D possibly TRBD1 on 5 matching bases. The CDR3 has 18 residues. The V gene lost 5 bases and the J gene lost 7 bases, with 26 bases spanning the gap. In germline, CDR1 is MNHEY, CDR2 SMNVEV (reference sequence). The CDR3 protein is CASSLTQVQGGWIGELFF. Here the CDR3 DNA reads TGTGCCAGCAGTCTTACGCAAGTCCAGGGCGGCTGGATCGGGGAGCTGTTTTTT.

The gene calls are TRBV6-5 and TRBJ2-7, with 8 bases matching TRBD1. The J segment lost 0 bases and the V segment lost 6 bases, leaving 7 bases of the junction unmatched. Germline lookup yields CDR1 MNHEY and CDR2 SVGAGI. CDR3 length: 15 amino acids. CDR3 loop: CASSSGGPASYEQYF. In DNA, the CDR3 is TGTGCCAGCAGCTCAGGGGGCCCCGCCTCCTACGAGCAGTACTTC.

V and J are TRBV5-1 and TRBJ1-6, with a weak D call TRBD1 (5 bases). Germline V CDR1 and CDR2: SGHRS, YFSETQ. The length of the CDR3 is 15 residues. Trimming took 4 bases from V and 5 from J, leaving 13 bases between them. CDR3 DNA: TGCGCCAGCAGCGCGCGGGACGGCGATAATTCACCCCTCCACTTT. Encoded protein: CASSARDGDNSPLHF.

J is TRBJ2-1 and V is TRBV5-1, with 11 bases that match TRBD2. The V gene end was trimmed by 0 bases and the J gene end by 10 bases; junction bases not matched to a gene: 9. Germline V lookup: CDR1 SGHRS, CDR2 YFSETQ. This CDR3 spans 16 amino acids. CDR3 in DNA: TGCGCCAGCAGCTTGGTAGGGACTAGCGGTCAATTCGAGCAGTTCTTC. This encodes CASSLVGTSGQFEQFF.

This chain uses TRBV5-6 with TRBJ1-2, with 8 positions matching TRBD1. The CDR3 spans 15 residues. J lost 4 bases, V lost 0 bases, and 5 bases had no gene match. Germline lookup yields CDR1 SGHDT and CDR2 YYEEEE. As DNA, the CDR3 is TGTGCCAGCAGCTTGGCGGGGGACAGGAGCTATGGCTACACCTTC. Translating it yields CASSLAGDRSYGYTF.

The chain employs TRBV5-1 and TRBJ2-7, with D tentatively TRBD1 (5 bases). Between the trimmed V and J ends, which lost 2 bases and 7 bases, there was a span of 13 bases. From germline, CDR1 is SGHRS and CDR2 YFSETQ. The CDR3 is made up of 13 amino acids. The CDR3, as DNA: TGCGCCAGCAGCTTAGGGGTCATGGGGGAGCAGTACTTC. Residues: CASSLGVMGEQYF.

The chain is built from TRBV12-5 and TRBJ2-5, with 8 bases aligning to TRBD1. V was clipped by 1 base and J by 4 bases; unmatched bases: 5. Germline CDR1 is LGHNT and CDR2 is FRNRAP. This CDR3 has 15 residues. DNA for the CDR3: TGTGCTAGTGGTTTGGGTGCGACAGGGGTAGAGACCCAGTACTTC. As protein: CASGLGATGVETQYF.

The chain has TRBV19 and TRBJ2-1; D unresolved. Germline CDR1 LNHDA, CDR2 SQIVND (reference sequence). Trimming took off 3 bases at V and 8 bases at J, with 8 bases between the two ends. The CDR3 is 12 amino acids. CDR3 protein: CASSMRWDEQFF. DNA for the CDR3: TGTGCCAGTAGTATGAGGTGGGATGAGCAGTTCTTC.

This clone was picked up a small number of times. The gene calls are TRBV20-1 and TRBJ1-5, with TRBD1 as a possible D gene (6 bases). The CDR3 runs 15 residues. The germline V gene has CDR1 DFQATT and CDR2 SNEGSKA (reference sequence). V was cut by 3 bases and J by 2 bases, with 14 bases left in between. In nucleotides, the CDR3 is TGCAGTGCTAGTATTACAGGGACGGGCAATCAGCCCCAGCATTTT. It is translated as CSASITGTGNQPQHF.

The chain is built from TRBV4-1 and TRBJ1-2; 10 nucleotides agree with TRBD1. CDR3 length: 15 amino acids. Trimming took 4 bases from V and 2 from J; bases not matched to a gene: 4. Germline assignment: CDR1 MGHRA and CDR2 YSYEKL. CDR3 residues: CASSPGTGDNYGYTF. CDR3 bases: TGCGCCAGCAGCCCCGGGACAGGGGACAACTATGGCTACACCTTC.

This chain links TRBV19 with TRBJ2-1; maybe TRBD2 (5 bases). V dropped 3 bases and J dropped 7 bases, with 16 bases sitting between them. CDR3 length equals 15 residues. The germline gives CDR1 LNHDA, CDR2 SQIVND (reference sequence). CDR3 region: CASSIDWRSRNEQFF. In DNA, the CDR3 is TGTGCCAGTAGTATCGATTGGAGGAGTAGGAATGAGCAGTTCTTC.

In nucleotides, the CDR3 is TGTGCCAGCAGCCCACTAGCGGGAGCCTACGAGCAGTACTTC. Translating it yields CASSPLAGAYEQYF. The genes are TRBV28 and TRBJ2-7; TRBD2 matches at 11 bases. CDR1 is MDHEN and CDR2 is SYDVKM in the germline V gene. This CDR3 region has 14 residues. V dropped 6 bases and J dropped 2; count of bases not matched to a gene: 3.

In DNA form, the CDR3 reads TGTGCCACCAGTCCCAGGGGGACGGCCTACGAGCAGTACTTC. It encodes CATSPRGTAYEQYF. The rearrangement uses TRBV15 and TRBJ2-7; 7 bases agree with TRBD1. The CDR3 extends over 14 amino acids. CDR1 is LNHNV, CDR2 YYDKDF, per germline (reference sequence). J gave up 2 bases and V 6 bases, and 7 bases lay outside the gene matches.

CDR3 region: CASKGLPPWEPGDAYEQYF. In DNA form, the CDR3 reads TGTGCCAGTAAAGGGCTTCCCCCTTGGGAACCGGGAGATGCCTACGAGCAGTACTTC. J is TRBJ2-7 and V is TRBV19; D is perhaps TRBD2 (6 bases). The CDR3 has 19 amino acids. Trimming shortened V by 7 bases and J by 2 bases, and 30 bases separated the two germline ends. Germline V gives CDR1 LNHDA, CDR2 SQIVND (reference sequence).

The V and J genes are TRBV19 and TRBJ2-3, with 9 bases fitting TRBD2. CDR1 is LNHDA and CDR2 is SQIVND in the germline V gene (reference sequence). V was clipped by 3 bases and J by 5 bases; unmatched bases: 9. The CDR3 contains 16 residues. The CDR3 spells CASSMELAGPRDTQYF. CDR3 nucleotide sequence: TGTGCCAGTAGTATGGAACTAGCGGGCCCGCGAGATACGCAGTATTTT. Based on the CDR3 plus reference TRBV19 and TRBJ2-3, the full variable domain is DGGITQSPKYLFRKEGQNVTLSCEQNLNHDAMYWYRQDPGQGLRLIYYSQIVNDFQKGDIAEGYSVSREKKESFPLTVTSAQKNPTAFYLCASSMELAGPRDTQYFGPGTRLTVL.

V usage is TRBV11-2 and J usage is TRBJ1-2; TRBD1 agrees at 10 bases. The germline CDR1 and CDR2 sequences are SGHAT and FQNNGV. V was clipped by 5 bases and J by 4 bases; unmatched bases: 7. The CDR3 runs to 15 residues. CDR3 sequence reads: CASSTPRDRGYGYTF. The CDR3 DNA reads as TGTGCCAGCAGCACCCCCCGGGACAGGGGCTATGGCTACACCTTC.

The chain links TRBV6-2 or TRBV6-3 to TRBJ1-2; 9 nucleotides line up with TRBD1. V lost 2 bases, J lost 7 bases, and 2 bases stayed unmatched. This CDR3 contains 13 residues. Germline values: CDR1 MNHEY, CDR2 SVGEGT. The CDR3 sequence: CASSYTGGLGYTF. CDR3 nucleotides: TGTGCCAGCAGTTACACAGGGGGCCTTGGCTACACCTTC.

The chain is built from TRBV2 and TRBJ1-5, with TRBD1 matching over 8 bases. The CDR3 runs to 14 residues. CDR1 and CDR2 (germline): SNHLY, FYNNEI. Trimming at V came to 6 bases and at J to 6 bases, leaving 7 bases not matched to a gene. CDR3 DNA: TGTGCCAGCAGAGAGACAGGGGTGCCTCAGCCCCAGCATTTT. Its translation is CASRETGVPQPQHF.

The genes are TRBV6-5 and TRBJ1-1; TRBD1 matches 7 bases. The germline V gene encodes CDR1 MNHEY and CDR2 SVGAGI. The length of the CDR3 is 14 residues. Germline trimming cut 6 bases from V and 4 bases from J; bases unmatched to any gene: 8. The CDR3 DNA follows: TGTGCCAGCAGGAGTGACAGGGCGAGCACTGAAGCTTTCTTT. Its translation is CASRSDRASTEAFF.

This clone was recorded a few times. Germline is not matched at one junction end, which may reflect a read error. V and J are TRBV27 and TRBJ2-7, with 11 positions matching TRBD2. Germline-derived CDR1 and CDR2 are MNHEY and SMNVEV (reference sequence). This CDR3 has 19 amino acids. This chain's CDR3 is CASSLSRTSGYSGSYEQYF. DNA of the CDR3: TGTGCCAGCAGTCTATCCAGGACTAGCGGGTACTCGGGCTCCTACGAGCAGTACTTC.

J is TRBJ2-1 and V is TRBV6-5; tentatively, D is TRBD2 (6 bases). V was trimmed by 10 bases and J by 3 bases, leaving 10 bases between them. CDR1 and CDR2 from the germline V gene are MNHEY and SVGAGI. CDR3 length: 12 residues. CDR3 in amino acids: CATGRDYNEQFF. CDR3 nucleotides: TGTGCCACCGGGCGGGACTACAATGAGCAGTTCTTC.

The DNA for the CDR3 is TGTGCCAGCAGTAGACAGGGGGCCGTTAGTCAGCCCCAGCATTTT. It translates to CASSRQGAVSQPQHF. This chain connects TRBV6-5 to TRBJ1-5; 10 bases are a match to TRBD1. Germline V CDR1 and CDR2: MNHEY, SVGAGI. There are 15 residues in the CDR3. Trimming cost V 5 bases and J 6 bases; bases outside gene matches: 7.

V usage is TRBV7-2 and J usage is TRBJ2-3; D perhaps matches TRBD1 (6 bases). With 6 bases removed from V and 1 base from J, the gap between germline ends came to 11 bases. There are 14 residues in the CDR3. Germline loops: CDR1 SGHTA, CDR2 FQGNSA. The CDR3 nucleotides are TGTGCCAGCAGTAACAGGGTTGGCACAGATACGCAGTATTTT. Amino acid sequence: CASSNRVGTDTQYF.

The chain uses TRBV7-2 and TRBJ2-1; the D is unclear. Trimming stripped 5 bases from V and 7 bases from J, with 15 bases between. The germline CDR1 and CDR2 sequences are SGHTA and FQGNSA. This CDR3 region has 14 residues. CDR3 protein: CASSLLTPRNEQFF. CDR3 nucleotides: TGTGCCAGCAGCCTACTAACCCCAAGAAATGAGCAGTTCTTC.

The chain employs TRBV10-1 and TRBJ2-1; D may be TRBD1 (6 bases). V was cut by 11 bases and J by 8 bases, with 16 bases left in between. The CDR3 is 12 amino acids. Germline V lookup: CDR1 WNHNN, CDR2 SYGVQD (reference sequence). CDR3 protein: CASGARKDEQFF. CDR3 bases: TGCGCCTCAGGGGCGCGTAAGGATGAGCAGTTCTTC.